Included here is one TCR beta chain sequence, with context. Its antigen specificity is not known. No quality values exist for individual bases; no much larger clone is one base distant. These data belong to a study of cytomegalovirus exposure and HLA in healthy donors (dated by TCRdb to the late 2010s). In the study overall: According to an earlier analysis of a few hundred of the donors, roughly 180 million T cells yielded 90 million to 140 million unique TCR beta sequences and roughly 280 Gb of sequence data. An early release covering roughly 640 HLA-typed donors comprised 250 to 350 gigabases of sequencing data and around 80 million unique TCR sequences. Among the roughly 400 genotyped donors, around 81% belonged to the genetic ancestry cluster associated with self-reported Caucasian donors. The study aimed to test whether cataloging public T cell receptors could reveal signatures of past pathogen exposure. The study used immunosequencing to profile the T cell repertoires of approximately 630 subjects and linked those repertoires to cytomegalovirus serostatus. In addition to the first cohort of 666 subjects, a separate validation cohort of over 90 different subjects was used. To predict cytomegalovirus infection status, the study brought together high-throughput TCR immunosequencing, statistical association of individual TCRs with disease status, and machine learning. To study patterns of TCR occurrence, a later analysis re-analyzed previously published TCR beta repertoires from several hundred donors and added high-resolution HLA genotyping. Rather than using new phenotypic data, the later analysis identified candidate immune exposures from TCR beta sequences and from how often those sequences occurred across donors. To decide whether each TCR beta V gene segment behaved as functional or pseudogenic, an earlier analysis of nearly 600 of the donors relied on high-throughput TCR beta sequencing. Donor age, sex, ethnicity and CMV serostatus were compiled alongside the repertoire data. In a later genetic analysis, genome-wide SNP genotypes for about 65% of the 666 donors were used, and that subset was treated as a discovery cohort. Every discovery cohort repertoire had been produced on one sequencing platform. HLA typing included class I and class II loci at four-digit resolution. Typing coverage varied by locus: roughly 629-640 donors for A, B, C, DRB1 and DQB1; more than 500 for DQA1; some 610 for DPA1; roughly 450 for DPB1. About five DR-DQ haplotypes were handled as single units for association and clustering because linkage in the cohort was strong. Across approximately 400 genotyped donors of the cohort, an average of approximately 220,000 unique TCR beta nucleotide sequences per donor were sequenced, and roughly a sixth of those sequences were non-productive.

To prepare the library, the immunoSEQ multiplex PCR assay was applied. The multiplex PCR relied on a mix of 60 forward primers for TCR Vbeta segments and 13 reverse primers for TCR Jbeta segments. The CDR3 region of rearranged TCR beta genes was amplified from genomic DNA with a multiplex PCR assay. On the Illumina HiSeq System, the amplified TCR beta libraries were sequenced as 87-base-pair reads. The original methods were these. In a later analysis, some 80 million unique TCR beta chains were counted across the 500 to 850 repertoires, and roughly 11 million of these chains were shared by at least two donors. Raw reads were error-corrected and collapsed into unique sequences with a nearest-neighbor algorithm that merged closely related sequences to remove PCR and sequencing errors. V, D and J gene segments were assigned by aligning CDR3 sequences to IMGT reference sequences. For a sequence to be retained, a match of at least six nucleotides to both a V gene segment and a J gene segment was required. Rearrangements were classified as productive when the CDR3 lacked stop codons and remained in frame with V and J, and all other rearrangements were classified as non-productive. CDR3 was defined by IMGT convention, running from the second conserved V-encoded cysteine to the conserved J-encoded phenylalanine. In an earlier analysis of more than 550 of the donors, sequences lacking an unambiguous match to a single V gene segment were excluded. An earlier analysis of several hundred of the donors called V segments functional above 56.7% productive rearrangements and segregating when the between-donor standard deviation exceeded 5%. To diagnose cytomegalovirus status from the catalog of TCR beta chain sequences, a statistical classification framework was built. A later analysis assigned V and J genes by comparing TCR nucleotide sequences with IMGT/GENE-DB human TR gene sequences. A later analysis assigned CDR3 sequences and most-parsimonious VDJ recombination scenarios with the TCRdist pipeline. In a later analysis, each TCR beta chain was defined by its CDR3 amino acid sequence together with its V-gene family, and reads without a unique V-gene family were excluded. To address suspected cross-contamination and a sequencing artifact, a later analysis removed a few hundred highly shared, low-generation-probability nucleotide sequences. A later analysis calculated a clonal expansion index for each public chain from normalized within-repertoire ranks of inferred template counts. A later analysis computed generation probabilities with a VDJ recombination model fitted to out-of-frame rearrangements, and checked the results against IGoR. In a later analysis, hypergeometric tests were used to score TCR-TCR, TCR-HLA and TCR-CMV co-occurrence, with a repertoire-size bias correction applied to TCR pairs. A later analysis estimated false discovery rates by permuting HLA or CMV assignments 20 times. A later analysis grouped co-occurring TCRs with DBSCAN, adding TCRdist sequence similarity when clustering within HLA-allele-positive subsets. Repertoires with fewer than 30,000 or more than 120,000 public chains were left out of co-occurrence clustering, as were five repertoires with anomalous nucleotide sharing. TCRdb mirrors the immuneACCESS table, restricted to in-frame sequences. Some clones are absent from its copies; in checked studies, under half trace to an unresolved V gene, and the reason for the others is unknown. That table gives V, J and clone size, and the DNA gave D and trimming. In this sample the table shows approximately 51,000 clones, approximately 67% of which occur a single time. Jointly, the top ten make up 5.5% to 7% of the sample.

The cohort consisted of hundreds of healthy bone marrow donors. All cohort members were sampled while nominally healthy, although unrecorded immune exposures were likely present. The donor tested CMV seronegative and was one of the 352 seronegative cohort members. A peripheral blood sample was provided by each donor, and peripheral blood mononuclear cells were used for TCR beta sequencing. The Qiagen DNeasy Blood Extraction Kit was used to extract genomic DNA from the blood cell samples. The CDR3 contains 15 residues, cysteine and phenylalanine counted. Of the read, only the CDR3 DNA is kept; its 45 bases are in frame from base 1. The germline V gene yields MNHNS for CDR1 and SASEGT for CDR2. The germline V end is reduced by 5 bases and the J end by 2 bases; junction bases left unmatched: 9. Points the paper makes about the study in general: In vitro tests confirmed that three of the cytomegalovirus-associated TCR beta chains recognize cytomegalovirus antigens. According to a later analysis, parvovirus B19, influenza, CMV and Epstein-Barr virus appeared linked to several top co-occurrence clusters. Correlated functional status among segregating V segments might reflect linkage disequilibrium, but an unknown experimental factor could not be ruled out. The authors suggested that the approach could potentially be extended to other disease states and immunological phenotypes. Assigning TCR associations to individual alleles was difficult when HLA alleles, especially DR and DQ, strongly co-occurred. The study listed over 150 TCR beta chains as associated with cytomegalovirus. In a later analysis, TCR association rates were found to vary across HLA loci, with the most associated TCRs seen for DRB1 alleles and the fewest for HLA-C alleles. Presence/absence analyses assumed roughly uniform sequencing depth across donors, an assumption that may not hold. Because the 87-base-pair reads could not distinguish some IMGT-functional V segments, including TRBV6-2 and TRBV6-3, those segments were excluded. Because HLA typing was unavailable for some donors at each locus, only the typed subset was used in association tests. According to a later analysis, most CMV-associated TCR beta chains appeared to be HLA-restricted, and the HLA associations seemed to be driven largely by CMV exposure. The classifier was reported to diagnose cytomegalovirus status with high specificity and sensitivity in both the original and validation cohorts. In a later genetic analysis, a missense DCLRE1C variant was associated with V-gene and J-gene trimming of TCR beta chains, and the association was replicated in an independent cohort. In a later analysis, HLA-associated TCR beta chains were found to be more clonally expanded and to have lower generation probabilities than equally common non-associated chains. For the cohort, immune exposure information was limited to CMV serostatus. At a false discovery rate of 0.05, a later analysis linked 15,000 to 20,000 TCR beta sequences to specific HLA alleles. A further reported finding was that TCR beta sequences accurately predicted the HLA-A and HLA-B alleles for most subjects in the first cohort. Compared with the roughly 700-donor mean, donors in an Asian-associated ancestry cluster had fewer N-insertions in productive TCRs, according to a later genetic analysis. In an earlier analysis of several hundred of the donors, most TCR beta V segments were observed in productive rearrangements about 87% or about 30% of the time, broadly matching IMGT annotations. This cohort had only TCR beta chains sequenced, and the lack of alpha or paired-chain data limited which features could be detected. Most TCR sequences were seen in very few donors, while some public TCRs were found in many individuals. A group of highly shared sequence variants was considered likely to be a technical artifact of the sequencing pipeline. Because counts were too low, some 16 rarely observed V segments, including chromosome 9 orphons, were excluded from the earlier analysis of 587 of the donors.

Input material: PBMCs. The chain is assembled from TRBV6-1 and TRBJ2-7, with 7 middle bases fitting TRBD1. This clonotype originated in a man in his thirties or forties in good health and CMV-seronegative. For the CDR3, the sequence is CASSRWSGTAYEQYF. The DNA sequence is given as TGTGCCAGCAGTAGGTGGTCCGGGACAGCCTACGAGCAGTACTTC.